This paragraph covers one TCR beta chain sequence. Its cognate antigen is unknown. The CDR3 is cut off 3 residues early in the read; its end comes from the germline J gene. The data originate from a study of T cells in women clearing cervical HPV infection. Study information: With HLA typing for only a few women, HLA confounding remains possible.

V was cut by 5 bases and J by 3 bases, with 14 bases left in between. CDR1 and CDR2 (germline): DFQATT, SNEGSKA (reference sequence). This CDR3 region has 13 residues. All donors had a single incident cervical HPV16 infection, not prevalent. Using immunoSEQ multiplex PCR, the repertoire was profiled, and TCRdb retains in-frame clones only, with some absent. Its clone listing holds tens of thousands of clones. Study observations and caveats: TRBV6-7 abundance was lower in cases than controls (around 0.1% versus 0.15%). Timing of associations relative to infection is unclear; T-cell subsets were not isolated.

This chain links TRBV20-1 with TRBJ2-7, with a weak D call TRBD1 (6 bases). Sequenced input: blood buffy coat. The TCR sequence derives from a woman between 18 and 75 years old with a cervical HPV16 infection that either progressed to CIN3+ or cleared (not recorded which). The CDR3 bases that were read are TGCAGTGCTTTCCGGGTGGACAGCTACGAG. The encoded protein is CSAFRVDSYE. The whole CDR3 sequence is CSAFRVDSYEQYF.